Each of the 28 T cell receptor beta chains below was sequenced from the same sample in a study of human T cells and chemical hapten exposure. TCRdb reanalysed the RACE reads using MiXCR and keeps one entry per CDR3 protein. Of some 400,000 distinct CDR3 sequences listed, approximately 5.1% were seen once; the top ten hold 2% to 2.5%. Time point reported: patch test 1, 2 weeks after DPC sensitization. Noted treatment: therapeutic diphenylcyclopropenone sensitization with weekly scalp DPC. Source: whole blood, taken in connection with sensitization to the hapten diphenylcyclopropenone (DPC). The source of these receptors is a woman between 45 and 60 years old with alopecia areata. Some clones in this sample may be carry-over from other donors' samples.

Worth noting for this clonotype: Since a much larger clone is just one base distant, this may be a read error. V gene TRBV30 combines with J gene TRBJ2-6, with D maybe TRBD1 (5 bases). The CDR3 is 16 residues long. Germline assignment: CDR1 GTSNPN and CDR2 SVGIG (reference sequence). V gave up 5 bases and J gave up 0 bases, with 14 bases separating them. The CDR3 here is CAWELGRNSGANVLTF. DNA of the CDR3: TGTGCCTGGGAGTTGGGGCGAAACTCTGGGGCCAACGTCCTGACTTTC.

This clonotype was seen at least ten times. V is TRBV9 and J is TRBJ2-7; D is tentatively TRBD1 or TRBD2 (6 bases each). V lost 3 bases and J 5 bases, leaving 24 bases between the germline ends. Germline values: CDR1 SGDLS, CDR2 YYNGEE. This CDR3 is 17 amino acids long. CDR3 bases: TGTGCCAGCAGCGGAGGCCCCCAACGGGGGCCTTGGAACGAGCAGTACTTC. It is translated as CASSGGPQRGPWNEQYF.

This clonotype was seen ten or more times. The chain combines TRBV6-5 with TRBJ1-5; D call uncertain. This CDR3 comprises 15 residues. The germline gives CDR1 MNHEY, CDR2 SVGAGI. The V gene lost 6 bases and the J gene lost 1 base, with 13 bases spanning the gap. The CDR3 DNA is TGTGCCAGCAGAACCGACCGTGCAAGCAATCAGCCCCAGCATTTT. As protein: CASRTDRASNQPQHF.

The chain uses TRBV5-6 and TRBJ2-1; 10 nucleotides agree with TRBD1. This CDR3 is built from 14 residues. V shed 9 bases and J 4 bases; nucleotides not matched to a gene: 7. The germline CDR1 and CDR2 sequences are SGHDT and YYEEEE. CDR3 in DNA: TGTGCCACCGGGGACAGGGGAGGATACAATGAGCAGTTCTTC. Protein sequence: CATGDRGGYNEQFF.

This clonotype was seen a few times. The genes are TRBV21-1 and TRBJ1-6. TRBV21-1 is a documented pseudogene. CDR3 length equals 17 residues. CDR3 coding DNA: TGTGCCAGCCTCACAATCAAGGGGAGCTCCTATAATTCACCCCTCCACTTT. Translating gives CASLTIKGSSYNSPLHF.

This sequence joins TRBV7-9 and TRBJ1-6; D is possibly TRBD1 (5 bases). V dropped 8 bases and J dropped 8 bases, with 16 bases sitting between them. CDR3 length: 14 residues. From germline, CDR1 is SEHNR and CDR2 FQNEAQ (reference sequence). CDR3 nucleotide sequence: TGTGCCAGCTTGGGGCAGGCTAATCATTCACCCCTCCACTTT. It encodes CASLGQANHSPLHF.

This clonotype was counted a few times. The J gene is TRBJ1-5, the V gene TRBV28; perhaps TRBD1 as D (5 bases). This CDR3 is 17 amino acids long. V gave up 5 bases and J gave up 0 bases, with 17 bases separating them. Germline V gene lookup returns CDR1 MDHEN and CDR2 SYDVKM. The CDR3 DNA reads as TGTGCCAGCAGTCCATCGACAGTCCTATATAGCAATCAGCCCCAGCATTTT. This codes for CASSPSTVLYSNQPQHF. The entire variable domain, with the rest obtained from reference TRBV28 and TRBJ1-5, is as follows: DVKVTQSSRYLVKRTGEKVFLECVQDMDHENMFWYRQDPGLGLRLIYFSYDVKMKEKGDIPEGYSVSREKKERFSLILESASTNQTSMYLCASSPSTVLYSNQPQHFGDGTRLSIL.

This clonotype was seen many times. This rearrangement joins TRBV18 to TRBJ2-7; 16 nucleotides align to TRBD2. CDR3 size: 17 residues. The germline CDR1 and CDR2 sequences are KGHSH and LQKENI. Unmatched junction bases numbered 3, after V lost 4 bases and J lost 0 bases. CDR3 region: CASSLGLAGGSSYEQYF. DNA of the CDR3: TGTGCCAGCTCACTGGGACTAGCGGGAGGGAGCTCCTACGAGCAGTACTTC.

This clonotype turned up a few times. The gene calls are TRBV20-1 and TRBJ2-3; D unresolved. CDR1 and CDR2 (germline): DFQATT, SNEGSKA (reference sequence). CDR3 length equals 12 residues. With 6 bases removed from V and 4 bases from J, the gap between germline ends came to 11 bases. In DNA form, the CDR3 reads TGCAGTGCAACATCAGGCGCAGATACGCAGTATTTT. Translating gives CSATSGADTQYF.

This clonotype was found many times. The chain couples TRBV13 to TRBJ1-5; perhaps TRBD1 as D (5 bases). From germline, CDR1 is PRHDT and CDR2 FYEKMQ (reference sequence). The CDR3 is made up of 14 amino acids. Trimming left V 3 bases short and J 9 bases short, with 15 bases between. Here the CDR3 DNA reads TGTGCCAGCAGCTTCGGGGCAGACTCTCGGCCCCAGCATTTT. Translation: CASSFGADSRPQHF. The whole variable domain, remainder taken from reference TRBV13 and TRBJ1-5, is AAGVIQSPRHLIKEKRETATLKCYPIPRHDTVYWYQQGPGQDPQFLISFYEKMQSDKGSIPDRFSAQQFSDYHSELNMSSLELGDSALYFCASSFGADSRPQHFGDGTRLSIL.

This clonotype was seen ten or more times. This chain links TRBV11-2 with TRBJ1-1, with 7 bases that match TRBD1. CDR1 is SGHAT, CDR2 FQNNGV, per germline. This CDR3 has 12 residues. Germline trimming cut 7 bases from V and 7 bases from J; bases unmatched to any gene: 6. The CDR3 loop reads CASKDAGGEAFF. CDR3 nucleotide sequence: TGTGCCAGCAAGGACGCAGGGGGTGAAGCTTTCTTT.

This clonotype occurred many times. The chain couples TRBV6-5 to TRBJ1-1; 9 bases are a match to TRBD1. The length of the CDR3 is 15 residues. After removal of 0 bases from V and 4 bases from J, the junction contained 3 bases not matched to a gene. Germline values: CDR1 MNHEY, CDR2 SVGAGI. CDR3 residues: CASSYSGTGRTEAFF. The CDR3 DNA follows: TGTGCCAGCAGTTACTCCGGGACAGGGCGCACTGAAGCTTTCTTT.

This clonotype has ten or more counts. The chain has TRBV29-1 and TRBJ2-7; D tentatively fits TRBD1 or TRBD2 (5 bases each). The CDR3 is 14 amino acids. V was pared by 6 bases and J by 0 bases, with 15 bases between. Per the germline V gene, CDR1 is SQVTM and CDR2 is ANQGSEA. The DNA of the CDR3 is TGCAGCGTCGGGGCCGGGGCCAACTCCTACGAGCAGTACTTC. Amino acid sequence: CSVGAGANSYEQYF.

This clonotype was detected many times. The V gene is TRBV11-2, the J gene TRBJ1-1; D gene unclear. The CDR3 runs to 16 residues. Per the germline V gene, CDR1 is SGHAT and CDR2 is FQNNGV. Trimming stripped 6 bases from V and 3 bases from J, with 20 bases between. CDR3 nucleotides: TGTGCCAGCAGACAGAGGAGGGTGAAAAAGGACACTGAAGCTTTCTTT. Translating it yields CASRQRRVKKDTEAFF.

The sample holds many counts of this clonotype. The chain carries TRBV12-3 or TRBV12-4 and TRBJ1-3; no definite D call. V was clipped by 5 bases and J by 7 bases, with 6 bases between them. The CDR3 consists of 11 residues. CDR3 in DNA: TGTGCCAGCAGTCCCGTCAACACCATATATTTT. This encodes CASSPVNTIYF.

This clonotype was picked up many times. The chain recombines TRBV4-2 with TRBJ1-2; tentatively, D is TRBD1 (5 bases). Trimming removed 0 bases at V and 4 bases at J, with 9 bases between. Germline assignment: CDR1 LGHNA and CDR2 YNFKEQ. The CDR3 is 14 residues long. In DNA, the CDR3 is TGTGCCAGCAGCCAAGACGGGGGGTCCTATGGCTACACCTTC. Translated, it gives CASSQDGGSYGYTF.

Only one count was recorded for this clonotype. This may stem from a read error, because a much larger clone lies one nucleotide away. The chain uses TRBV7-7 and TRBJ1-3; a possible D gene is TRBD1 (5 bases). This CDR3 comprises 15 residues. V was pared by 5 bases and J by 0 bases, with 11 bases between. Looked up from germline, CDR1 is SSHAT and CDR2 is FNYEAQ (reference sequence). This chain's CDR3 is CASSTGLGSGNTIYF. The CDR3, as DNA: TGTGCCAGCAGCACGGGACTGGGCTCTGGAAACACCATATATTTT.

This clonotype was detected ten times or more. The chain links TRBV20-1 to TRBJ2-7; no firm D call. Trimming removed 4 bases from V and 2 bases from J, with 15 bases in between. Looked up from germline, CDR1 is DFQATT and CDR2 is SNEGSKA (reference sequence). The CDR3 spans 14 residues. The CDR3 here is CSATLGAATYEQYF. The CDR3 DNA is TGCAGTGCTACCCTCGGTGCTGCGACCTACGAGCAGTACTTC.

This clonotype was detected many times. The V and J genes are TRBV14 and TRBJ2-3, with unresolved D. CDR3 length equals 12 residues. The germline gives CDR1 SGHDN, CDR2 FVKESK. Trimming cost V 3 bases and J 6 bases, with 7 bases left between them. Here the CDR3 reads CASSHNADTQYF. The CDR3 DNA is TGTGCCAGCAGCCACAACGCGGATACGCAGTATTTT.

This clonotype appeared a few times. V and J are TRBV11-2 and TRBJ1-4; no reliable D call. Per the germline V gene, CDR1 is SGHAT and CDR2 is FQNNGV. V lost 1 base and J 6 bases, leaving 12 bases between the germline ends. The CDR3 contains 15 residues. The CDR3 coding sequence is TGTGCCAGCAGCTTAGGTAGTTCGTCTTATGAAAAACTGTTTTTT. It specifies CASSLGSSSYEKLFF.

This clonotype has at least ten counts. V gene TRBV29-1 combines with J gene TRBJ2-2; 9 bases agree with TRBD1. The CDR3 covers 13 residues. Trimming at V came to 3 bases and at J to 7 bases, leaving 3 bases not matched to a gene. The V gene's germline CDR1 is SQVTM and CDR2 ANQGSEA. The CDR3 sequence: CSVDTGGIGELFF. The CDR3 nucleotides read TGCAGCGTTGACACAGGGGGCATCGGGGAGCTGTTTTTT.

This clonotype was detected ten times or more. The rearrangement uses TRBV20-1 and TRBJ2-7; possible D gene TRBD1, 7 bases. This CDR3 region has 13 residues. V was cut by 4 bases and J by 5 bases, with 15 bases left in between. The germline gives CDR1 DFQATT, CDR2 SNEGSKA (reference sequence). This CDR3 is CSAMQGGWNEQYF. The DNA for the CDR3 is TGCAGTGCTATGCAGGGGGGTTGGAACGAGCAGTACTTC.

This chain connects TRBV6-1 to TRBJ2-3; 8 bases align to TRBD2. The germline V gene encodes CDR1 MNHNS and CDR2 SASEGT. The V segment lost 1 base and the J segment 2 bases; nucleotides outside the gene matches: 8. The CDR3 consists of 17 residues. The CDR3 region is CASSEEPLAGLTDTQYF. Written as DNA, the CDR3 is TGTGCCAGCAGTGAAGAGCCCCTAGCGGGCCTCACAGATACGCAGTATTTT.

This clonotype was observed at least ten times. This CDR3 is CASTRGNEQFF. CDR3 coding DNA: TGTGCCAGCACGAGAGGAAATGAGCAGTTCTTC. The rearrangement links TRBV12-3 or TRBV12-4 to TRBJ2-1; D is undetermined. The CDR3 has 11 residues. V lost 7 bases to trimming and J lost 7 bases, with 8 bases between them.

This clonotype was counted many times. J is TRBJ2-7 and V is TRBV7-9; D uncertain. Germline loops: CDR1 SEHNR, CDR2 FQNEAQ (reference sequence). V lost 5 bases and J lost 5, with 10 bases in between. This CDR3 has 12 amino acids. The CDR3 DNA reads TGTGCCAGCAGCCCTAATGAGGACGAGCAGTACTTC. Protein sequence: CASSPNEDEQYF.

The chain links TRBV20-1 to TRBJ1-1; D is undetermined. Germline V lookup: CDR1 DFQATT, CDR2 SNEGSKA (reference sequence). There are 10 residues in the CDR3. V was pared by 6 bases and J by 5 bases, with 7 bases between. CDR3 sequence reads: CSAEGTEAFF. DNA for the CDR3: TGCAGTGCAGAGGGAACTGAAGCTTTCTTT.

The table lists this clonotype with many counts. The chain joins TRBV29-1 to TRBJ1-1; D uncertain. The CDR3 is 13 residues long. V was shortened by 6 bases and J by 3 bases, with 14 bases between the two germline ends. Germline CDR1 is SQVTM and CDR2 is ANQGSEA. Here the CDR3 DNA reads TGCAGCGTCCGCCGGGCGCCGGACACTGAAGCTTTCTTT. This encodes CSVRRAPDTEAFF.

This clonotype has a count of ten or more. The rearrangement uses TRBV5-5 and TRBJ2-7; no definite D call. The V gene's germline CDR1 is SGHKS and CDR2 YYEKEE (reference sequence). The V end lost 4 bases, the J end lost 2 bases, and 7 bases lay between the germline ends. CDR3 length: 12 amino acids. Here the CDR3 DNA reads TGTGCCAGCAGCGACATCACCTACGAGCAGTACTTC. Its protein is CASSDITYEQYF.